One sample yielded the 27 T cell receptor beta chains listed below, sequenced in a study of regulatory T cells in long-lasting Graves disease. With iRepertoire HTBI primers and Arm-PCR of CDR3 regions, TCR beta libraries were built. TCRdb reprocessed the multiplex PCR reads via MiXCR and lists one record per CDR3 protein. This sample yields 350,000 to 450,000 distinct CDR3 sequences, of which roughly 21% are seen a single time; roughly an eighth belongs to the top ten. Sample time point: persistent/refractory GD, antithyroid drugs over 5 years with positive TRAb. PBMCs provided the RNA from which the TCR library was made. The source was peripheral blood mononuclear cells (PBMCs), collected when the disease was refractory, from a patient treated with antithyroid drugs. The receptors originated from a female donor with Graves disease.

At least ten counts were recorded for this clonotype. The genes are TRBV7-2 and TRBJ1-1, with 7 nucleotides matching TRBD1. V lost 5 bases, J lost 6 bases, and 21 bases stayed unmatched. Germline CDR1 is SGHTA and CDR2 is FQGNSA. This CDR3 comprises 18 residues. CDR3 in DNA: TGTGCCAGCAGCCGTGGTGTCCAACCGGGACAGAGGTCCGCTGAAGCTTTCTTT. It codes for CASSRGVQPGQRSAEAFF. The full variable domain, rest sourced from reference TRBV7-2 and TRBJ1-1, is GAGVSQSPSNKVTEKGKDVELRCDPISGHTALYWYRQSLGQGLEFLIYFQGNSAPDKSGLPSDRFSAERTGGSVSTLTIQRTQQEDSAVYLCASSRGVQPGQRSAEAFFGQGTRLTVV.

V is TRBV3-1 and J is TRBJ2-6; the D is unclear. Germline V gives CDR1 LGHDT, CDR2 YNNKEL (reference sequence). Between the trimmed V and J ends, which lost 4 bases and 0 bases, there was a span of 10 bases. The CDR3 extends over 16 amino acids. CDR3 region: CASSPLAASGANVLTF. In nucleotides, the CDR3 is TGTGCCAGCAGCCCCCTCGCCGCCTCTGGGGCCAACGTCCTGACTTTC.

The chain joins TRBV19 to TRBJ1-5; tentatively, D is TRBD1 (5 bases). The CDR3 consists of 14 residues. Germline V lookup: CDR1 LNHDA, CDR2 SQIVND (reference sequence). Deletions cut 6 bases from V and 4 bases from J, with 13 bases between. CDR3 in amino acids: CASSAFEGNQPQHF. The CDR3 DNA sequence: TGTGCCAGTAGCGCCTTTGAGGGGAATCAGCCCCAGCATTTT.

With regard to this clonotype: This may arise from a read error, as a much more abundant clone is one base away. This CDR3 reads CVSSGGLNEQFF. For the CDR3, the DNA is TGTGTCAGCAGTGGGGGGCTCAATGAGCAGTTCTTC. The chain carries TRBV28 and TRBJ2-1; the D call may be TRBD1 or TRBD2 (6 bases each). Germline values: CDR1 MDHEN, CDR2 SYDVKM. The CDR3 extends over 12 amino acids.

This sequence joins TRBV5-1 and TRBJ1-5; possibly TRBD1 for D (6 bases). Germline lookup yields CDR1 SGHRS and CDR2 YFSETQ. This CDR3 region has 17 residues. The V and J ends lost 1 base and 3 bases respectively, with 17 bases between them. CDR3 DNA sequence: TGCGCCAGCAGCTTGTCGGGGGGCAGGGCAGTCAATCAGCCCCAGCATTTT. This translates into CASSLSGGRAVNQPQHF.

This clonotype was seen many times. V usage is TRBV20-1 and J usage is TRBJ2-5, with D perhaps TRBD1 (7 bases). V lost 6 bases and J 5 bases, leaving 10 bases between the germline ends. Germline V gene sequence: CDR1 DFQATT, CDR2 SNEGSKA (reference sequence). The CDR3 spans 11 residues. CDR3 sequence (DNA): TGCAGTGCCAGGGGGAGGGAGACCCAGTACTTC. The encoded protein is CSARGRETQYF.

This rearrangement joins TRBV13 to TRBJ2-7, with 9 bases lining up with TRBD2. Germline V lookup: CDR1 PRHDT, CDR2 FYEKMQ (reference sequence). CDR3 size: 15 residues. Trimming cost V 6 bases and J 6 bases; bases outside gene matches: 12. CDR3 in amino acids: CASSKGGGRALEQYF. Here the CDR3 DNA reads TGTGCCAGCAGTAAAGGGGGCGGGAGGGCCCTCGAGCAGTACTTC.

A remark on this clonotype: A much more abundant neighbour one base away suggests this may be a read error. Here the CDR3 omits its conserved ending phenylalanine or tryptophan, so a read error is the likely source. The V gene is TRBV11-2, the J gene TRBJ2-7, with 9 bases matching TRBD2. Unmatched junction bases numbered 5, after V lost 3 bases and J lost 5 bases. Per the germline V gene, CDR1 is SGHAT and CDR2 is FQNNGV. This CDR3 is 14 amino acids long. As DNA, the CDR3 is TGTGCCAGCAGCTTTAGCGGGAGTACCCACGAGCAGTACCTC. Its translation: CASSFSGSTHEQYL.

This clonotype has just one count. The chain recombines TRBV7-9 with TRBJ2-6; 7 bases map to TRBD1. CDR3 length equals 18 residues. Germline CDR1 and CDR2: SEHNR and FQNEAQ (reference sequence). Trimming cost V 4 bases and J 5 bases; bases outside gene matches: 14. CDR3: CASSYRDSLYGWANVLTF. In nucleotides, the CDR3 is TGTGCCAGCAGCTACCGGGACAGTCTATATGGTTGGGCCAACGTCCTGACTTTC.

This clonotype was found once. J is TRBJ2-7 and V is TRBV5-5; D might be TRBD1 or TRBD2, each matching 6 bases. This CDR3 contains 15 residues. Germline V CDR1 and CDR2: SGHKS, YYEKEE (reference sequence). V was clipped by 2 bases and J by 5 bases, with 17 bases between them. CDR3 protein: CASSFSPGAGNEQYF. The DNA for the CDR3 is TGTGCCAGCAGCTTTTCGCCGGGGGCGGGTAACGAGCAGTACTTC.

This clonotype was observed at least ten times. J is TRBJ2-2 and V is TRBV7-2, with D possibly matching TRBD2 (5 bases). Between the trimmed V and J ends, which lost 5 bases and 0 bases, there was a span of 13 bases. CDR1 SGHTA and CDR2 FQGNSA come from the germline V gene. The CDR3 spans 16 residues. The CDR3 DNA reads as TGTGCCAGCAGCCACGACTACACCCCGAACACCGGGGAGCTGTTTTTT. Translation gives CASSHDYTPNTGELFF.

In its sample, this clonotype was seen once. This chain joins TRBV11-2 and TRBJ2-2; TRBD1 aligns across 7 bases. Germline CDR1 and CDR2: SGHAT and FQNNGV. The CDR3 is 15 amino acids. V lost 4 bases and J lost 8; bases outside the gene matches: 10. In DNA form, the CDR3 reads TGTGCCAGCAGCTCCGGGACAGCCGAGTTTGGGGAGCTGTTTTTT. Amino acids: CASSSGTAEFGELFF.

This clonotype has a count of ten or more. This chain links TRBV24-1 with TRBJ1-5; D is possibly TRBD1 (6 bases). Per the germline V gene, CDR1 is KGHDR and CDR2 is SFDVKD. Trimming removed 0 bases from V and 4 bases from J, with 18 bases in between. This CDR3 has 18 residues. This chain's CDR3 is CATSDLPRRDTNNQPQHF. The DNA of the CDR3 is TGTGCCACCAGTGATTTGCCCCGACGGGACACCAATAATCAGCCCCAGCATTTT.

In this sample, this clonotype turned up once. Because it lacks the conserved phenylalanine or tryptophan at the end, this CDR3 is likely a read error. The rearrangement joins TRBV19 to TRBJ1-5; D ambiguous. V was pared by 7 bases and J by 2 bases, with 15 bases between. CDR1 is LNHDA, CDR2 SQIVND, per germline (reference sequence). CDR3 length equals 15 residues. The CDR3 DNA reads TGTGCCAGTACCCAATTGATAAGGGGCAATCAGCCCCAGCATCTT. Its protein is CASTQLIRGNQPQHL.

This clonotype occurred many times. The J gene is TRBJ2-1, the V gene TRBV12-3 or TRBV12-4; 7 bases map to TRBD1. The V and J ends lost 6 bases and 4 bases, in that order; junction bases with no gene match: 6. The CDR3 covers 14 residues. CDR3 protein: CASSPGTAYNEQFF. In DNA form, the CDR3 reads TGTGCCAGCAGCCCAGGGACAGCTTACAATGAGCAGTTCTTC.

The table lists this clonotype with many counts. The chain joins TRBV27 to TRBJ2-7; TRBD2 matches at 7 bases. Per germline, CDR1 MNHEY and CDR2 SMNVEV (reference sequence). The CDR3 consists of 13 residues. V gave up 5 bases and J gave up 6 bases; unmatched junction bases: 7. DNA of the CDR3: TGTGCCAGCAGTCGGGCGGGAGTTACCGAGCAGTACTTC. Its translation is CASSRAGVTEQYF.

In the case of this clonotype: With only one base between it and a far larger clone, this is likely a read error. This chain connects TRBV10-3 to TRBJ1-4; tentatively, D is TRBD1 (5 bases). Germline V gene sequence: CDR1 ENHRY, CDR2 SYGVKD. This CDR3 is 13 amino acids long. Trimming shortened V by 6 bases and J by 4 bases, and 9 bases separated the two germline ends. The chain's CDR3 is CAISRGFNEKLFF. The CDR3 DNA is TGTGCCATCAGCCGGGGCTTTAATGAAAAACTGTTTTTT.

This clonotype was seen only a few times. Given a much more abundant clone one base away, this may be a read error. V gene TRBV29-1 combines with J gene TRBJ2-5, with 7 bases lining up with TRBD2. From germline, CDR1 is SQVTM and CDR2 ANQGSEA. The CDR3 runs 14 residues. The DNA of the CDR3 is TGCAGCGTTGGAGGGAGGGCCTACCAAGGGACCCAGTACTTC. Translating gives CSVGGRAYQGTQYF.

This clonotype appeared many times. The V call is TRBV27, the J call TRBJ1-1; TRBD1 matches 8 bases. Germline V gene data show CDR1 as MNHEY and CDR2 as SMNVEV (reference sequence). The CDR3 runs to 13 residues. Losses at the gene ends were 3 bases for V and 7 bases for J; bases not matched to a gene: 4. CDR3 amino acids: CASSFRGQDEAFF. The CDR3 DNA follows: TGTGCCAGCAGTTTCAGGGGGCAGGATGAAGCTTTCTTT.

The V call is TRBV4-1, the J call TRBJ1-5, with a weak D call TRBD1 (5 bases). The CDR3 is 15 residues long. V was pared by 4 bases and J by 7 bases, with 17 bases between. Germline CDR1 is MGHRA and CDR2 is YSYEKL. DNA of the CDR3: TGCGCCAGCAGCCCATCTCAGGGTAGGGAACAGCCCCAGCATTTT. It specifies CASSPSQGREQPQHF.

This clonotype was seen at least ten times. The chain has TRBV28 and TRBJ2-7; no clear D gene. Trimming took 8 bases from V and 3 from J, leaving 14 bases between them. Germline V lookup: CDR1 MDHEN, CDR2 SYDVKM. CDR3 length: 13 amino acids. The DNA of the CDR3 is TGTGCCAGCTTAAGACTGGCCGGCTACGAGCAGTACTTC. Protein: CASLRLAGYEQYF.

This clonotype has a count of ten or more. The chain carries TRBV28 and TRBJ1-5, with D possibly being TRBD1 (5 bases). The CDR3 covers 15 residues. V lost 4 bases and J 3 bases, leaving 13 bases between the germline ends. Germline V CDR1 and CDR2: MDHEN, SYDVKM. CDR3 amino acids: CASSSGDRINQPQHF. As DNA, the CDR3 is TGTGCCAGCAGTTCGGGGGACCGCATCAATCAGCCCCAGCATTTT.

The rearrangement uses TRBV7-9 and TRBJ1-4; D perhaps matches TRBD1 (5 bases). V was shortened by 5 bases and J by 2 bases, with 12 bases between the two germline ends. CDR3 length: 15 amino acids. Looked up from germline, CDR1 is SEHNR and CDR2 is FQNEAQ (reference sequence). The DNA of the CDR3 is TGTGCCAGCAGCCCCGGGACGAAGACTAATGAAAAACTGTTTTTT. This gives the protein CASSPGTKTNEKLFF.

This clonotype was detected many times. The genes are TRBV3-1 and TRBJ1-1, with D uncertain. CDR3 length equals 15 residues. Germline loops: CDR1 LGHDT, CDR2 YNNKEL (reference sequence). Trimming shortened V by 5 bases and J by 1 base, and 14 bases separated the two germline ends. CDR3 in DNA: TGTGCCAGCAGCACGGATGACACTGAGAACACTGAAGCTTTCTTT. Protein sequence: CASSTDDTENTEAFF.

The chain links TRBV20-1 to TRBJ2-3; 7 nucleotides align to TRBD2. Germline V gives CDR1 DFQATT, CDR2 SNEGSKA (reference sequence). J gave up 4 bases and V 2 bases, and 9 bases lay outside the gene matches. The CDR3 consists of 15 residues. CDR3 protein: CSARSLSSGPDTQYF. The CDR3 DNA sequence: TGCAGTGCTAGAAGTTTGTCTAGCGGCCCAGATACGCAGTATTTT.

This clonotype was counted a few times. V is TRBV5-6 and J is TRBJ2-7; perhaps TRBD1 as D (6 bases). The CDR3 consists of 14 residues. V lost 4 bases, J lost 2 bases, and 13 bases lay in between. Germline CDR1 reads SGHDT; CDR2 reads YYEEEE. This CDR3 is CASSPDSSPYEQYF. CDR3 in DNA: TGTGCCAGCAGCCCGGACAGTTCTCCCTACGAGCAGTACTTC.

V gene TRBV11-3 combines with J gene TRBJ2-7; 9 bases match TRBD1. Losses at the gene ends were 4 bases for V and 5 bases for J; bases not matched to a gene: 6. The CDR3 loop spans 14 amino acids. Germline lookup yields CDR1 SGHNT and CDR2 YENEEA. CDR3 coding DNA: TGTGCCAGCAGCTCCCCTACAGGGGGCCACGAGCAGTACTTC. It encodes CASSSPTGGHEQYF.